This T cell receptor beta chain was observed in a study of T cells in Graves' hyperthyroidism and ophthalmopathy (dated by TCRdb to between 2018 and 2021). Describing the broader study: Peripheral blood samples were taken at the time of initial diagnosis, prior to any treatment. To identify distinguishing TCR V-J signatures, a discovery cohort of around 100 patients was used, comprising 43 with Graves' ophthalmopathy and about 59 with stable Graves' hyperthyroidism. Prospective prediction of ophthalmopathy was tested in an independent validation cohort of approximately 19 hyperthyroidism patients and 17 patients who later progressed to ophthalmopathy. The 75 to 100 discovery patients were randomly split 7:3 into training and test sets. The study also compared thyroid tissue and blood T-cell repertoires from several Graves' hyperthyroidism patients. Following sampling, methimazole starting at 30 mg daily was given to hyperthyroidism patients, and high-dose intravenous methylprednisolone was given to ophthalmopathy patients. The paper reports TCR Vbeta CDR3 sequencing of more than 120 peripheral blood samples: 43 ophthalmopathy, over 70 hyperthyroidism and 17 progressor patients. Findings and caveats that apply to the study as a whole: Ophthalmopathy was separated from stable hyperthyroidism by a 13 V-J signature model, with approximately 89% sensitivity and 81% to 83% specificity obtained in cross-validation and 80%/75% obtained in testing. Most expanded thyroid clonotypes (frequency above 0.001) were also found in blood, which suggests that blood repertoires may mirror thyroid immune responses. In validation, the model predicted progression to ophthalmopathy a median of roughly 6.5 months before onset, with roughly 70% sensitivity and just under 75% specificity. No statistical method was used to fix the sample size in advance, and group allocation was not hidden from the investigators.

The CDR3 holds 14 amino acids from the cysteine to the phenylalanine. The CDR3 DNA has 42 bases and is translated from base 1. Trimming takes 0 bases from V and 9 bases from J, and the germline ends sit 9 bases apart. Based on the germline V gene (reference sequence), the CDR1 and CDR2 sequences are LNHNV and YYDKDF. Stable Graves' hyperthyroidism was defined as no progression to ophthalmopathy during 18 months of follow-up. Hyperthyroidism patients were newly diagnosed, with disease duration under 2 months, and aged 18 to 65 years. Any patient with an uncontrolled infection, another autoimmune disease, pregnancy or lactation was excluded. Diagnoses were based on clinical symptoms, serum thyroxine and TRAb, thyroid ultrasound and orbital computed tomography. PBMCs were separated from roughly 9.6 ml of fresh peripheral blood using Ficoll-Paque density gradient centrifugation. Trizol reagent was used to extract total RNA, and RNA quality was then checked on an Agilent 2100 Bioanalyzer.

Amplification of TCR beta CDR3 regions was carried out from RNA transcripts. The TCR CDR3 was subjected to a first round of RT-PCR using the HTBI primer set and the Qiagen OneStep RT-PCR kit. Libraries were constructed in a second round of multiplex PCR, after which size selection and purification were carried out. Libraries were sequenced paired-end with 100 bp reads on an Illumina HiSeq2000. The authors processed their data as follows. SOAPnuke was used to process the raw data, removing reads that contained adapters or uncalled bases, had a mean Phred below 15, or lacked an exact match to the constant primer or identifier. COPE v1.2.5 was used to merge high-quality paired reads, and clonotypes were defined as unique nucleotide sequences. MiTCR v1.1 was used to align the clonotypes against IMGT TRBV, TRBD and TRBJ reference segments. The analysis was restricted to V-J combinations with a frequency above 0.0001, which together covered 99% to 99.2% of the repertoires. The TCS score was defined as the ratio of F50 (clonal expansion) to E x V (chaos), calculated using BLOSUM62-based TCRdist between CDR3 peptides within each V-J. Welch's t-statistics and random forest reduced several hundred V-J features to 13, which were used in a naive Bayes classifier (R e1071). TCRdb redid the processing of the public reads, applying fastp at Q25 and MiXCR, and retained in-frame beta chains. Duplicate CDR3 protein sequences are folded into a single record with the most common DNA and genes. It is TCRdb's table, rather than the study itself, that gives the V and J calls and clone size. The sample table records more than 600,000 distinct CDR3 sequences; about a sixth of these occur just once. Of the sample, under 8.5% falls within the top ten clones.

This clonotype appeared many times. Which antigen it targets is not known. Base qualities are not provided; no much larger clone lies one nucleotide away. Recombination joined TRBV15 with TRBJ1-6; the D gene is perhaps TRBD1, from 5 matching bases. The specimen was blood. This TCR was recovered from a man in his late teens or twenties with Graves' hyperthyroidism. The CDR3 reads as follows: CATSREGQGSPLHF. In nucleotides, the sequence is TGTGCCACCAGCAGAGAGGGGCAGGGTTCACCCCTCCACTTT.